These 20 T cell receptor beta chains were all obtained from the same sample, sequenced in a study of cytomegalovirus exposure and HLA in healthy donors. Use of 60 Vbeta and 13 Jbeta primers characterized the PCR. Assay: immunoSEQ multiplex PCR; the TCRdb copy retains only in-frame clones and omits some. The sample has approximately 100,000 clones; about 70% are singletons. The sequencing sample was made of PBMCs. These TCRs come from a woman in her late teens or twenties in good health and CMV-seropositive.

The table lists this clone with a few counts. This sequence joins TRBV13 and TRBJ2-7; TRBD2 agrees at 12 bases. V trimming: 4 bases; J trimming: 13 bases; junction bases outside the gene matches: 17. Germline CDR1 reads PRHDT; CDR2 reads FYEKMQ (reference sequence). CDR3 length equals 16 residues. CDR3 sequence: CASSSRDPGTSGWRYF. CDR3 in DNA: TGTGCCAGCAGCTCCCGGGACCCAGGGACTAGCGGGTGGCGATACTTC. Full variable domain (rest looked up from reference TRBV13 and TRBJ2-7): AAGVIQSPRHLIKEKRETATLKCYPIPRHDTVYWYQQGPGQDPQFLISFYEKMQSDKGSIPDRFSAQQFSDYHSELNMSSLELGDSALYFCASSSRDPGTSGWRYFGPGTRLTVT.

In DNA, the CDR3 is TGTGCCAGCCATGGTAGCGGGAGTATTAATGAGCAGTTCTTC. Protein: CASHGSGSINEQFF. J is TRBJ2-1 and V is TRBV27, with 9 bases aligning to TRBD2. Germline V CDR1 and CDR2: MNHEY, SMNVEV (reference sequence). J was trimmed by 7 bases and V by 8 bases; bases with no gene match: 9. This CDR3 region has 14 residues.

This clone was counted a few times. This sequence joins TRBV27 and TRBJ1-2; 7 bases are shared with TRBD1. The ends lost 6 bases at V and 5 bases at J; junction bases unmatched: 12. Germline values: CDR1 MNHEY, CDR2 SMNVEV (reference sequence). The CDR3 has 15 residues. CDR3 DNA: TGTGCCAGCAGCTCACAGGGGCTCCGGAGGTATGGCTACACCTTC. Translation gives CASSSQGLRRYGYTF.

DNA for the CDR3: TGTGCCAGCAGCCCCCAGGATACGCAGTATTTT. Translating it yields CASSPQDTQYF. The chain links TRBV7-9 to TRBJ2-3, with unresolved D. CDR1 and CDR2 (germline): SEHNR, FQNEAQ (reference sequence). The CDR3 spans 11 residues. V gave up 5 bases and J gave up 6 bases, with 6 bases separating them.

The chain joins TRBV7-8 to TRBJ2-1; 9 bases are a match to TRBD2. Germline V lookup: CDR1 SGHVS, CDR2 FQNEAQ. J lost 4 bases, V lost 0 bases, and 4 bases had no gene match. The CDR3 has 16 residues. The CDR3 reads CASSLARTSVYNEQFF. Written as DNA, the CDR3 is TGTGCCAGCAGCTTAGCGCGGACTAGCGTATACAATGAGCAGTTCTTC.

The rearrangement joins TRBV5-8 to TRBJ1-2; D may be TRBD1 (5 bases). The germline V and J ends were trimmed by 0 bases and 4 bases, with 13 bases remaining between them. The CDR3 is 15 residues long. Germline lookup yields CDR1 SGHTS and CDR2 YDEGEE. The CDR3 DNA is TGTGCCAGCAGCTTGGAGGTGACAGCCTTCTATGGCTACACCTTC. Its protein is CASSLEVTAFYGYTF.

The chain links TRBV6-4 to TRBJ1-1; the D is unclear. The germline V gene encodes CDR1 MRHNA and CDR2 SNTAGT. The CDR3 covers 14 residues. With 2 bases removed from V and 5 bases from J, the gap between germline ends came to 12 bases. This chain's CDR3 is CASSDGFRGTEAFF. Here the CDR3 DNA reads TGTGCCAGCAGTGACGGGTTTCGGGGTACTGAAGCTTTCTTT.

V usage is TRBV10-3 and J usage is TRBJ2-1, with 15 nucleotides matching TRBD2. The junction had 4 bases not matched to a gene; V was cut back by 3 bases and J by 7 bases. The CDR3 has 16 amino acids. CDR1 and CDR2 (germline): ENHRY, SYGVKD. CDR3 in DNA: TGTGCCATCAGTGACCCCGGACTAGCGGGGGGGAATGAGCAGTTCTTC. It is translated as CAISDPGLAGGNEQFF.

J is TRBJ1-2 and V is TRBV14, with D uncertain. Germline assignment: CDR1 SGHDN and CDR2 FVKESK. The CDR3 has 11 residues. V gave up 4 bases and J gave up 9 bases, with 9 bases separating them. CDR3 loop: CASSLGLSYTF. CDR3 DNA: TGTGCCAGCAGCCTCGGGTTGAGCTACACCTTC.

The gene calls are TRBV30 and TRBJ1-1, with 7 bases lining up with TRBD1. Per germline, CDR1 GTSNPN and CDR2 SVGIG (reference sequence). The CDR3 length is 14 residues. V shed 3 bases and J 1 base; nucleotides not matched to a gene: 5. The CDR3 DNA reads as TGTGCCTGGAGGACAGGGTACAGGAACACTGAAGCTTTCTTT. This gives the protein CAWRTGYRNTEAFF.

V is TRBV25-1 and J is TRBJ1-1, with TRBD1 matching over 10 bases. From germline, CDR1 is MGHDK and CDR2 SYGVNS. V trimming: 2 bases; J trimming: 0 bases; junction bases outside the gene matches: 3. This CDR3 comprises 16 residues. CDR3 amino acids: CASSEGGQGMNTEAFF. The DNA for the CDR3 is TGTGCCAGCAGTGAAGGGGGACAGGGGATGAACACTGAAGCTTTCTTT.

J is TRBJ1-1 and V is TRBV7-2, with D maybe TRBD1 (6 bases). Germline V CDR1 and CDR2: SGHTA, FQGNSA. V was pared by 1 base and J by 5 bases, with 17 bases between. This CDR3 region has 16 residues. The CDR3 spells CASSLDGGARGTEAFF. In DNA, the CDR3 is TGTGCCAGCAGCTTAGACGGGGGGGCCCGAGGAACTGAAGCTTTCTTT.

The chain joins TRBV4-3 to TRBJ2-5; 9 nucleotides match TRBD2. The DNA end is more similar to TRBJ2-7, so the J call may be wrong. CDR3 length: 18 amino acids. CDR1 is LGHNA, CDR2 YSLEER, per germline. CDR3 loop: CASSQDWGLLAGSYEQYF. The CDR3 DNA sequence: TGCGCCAGCAGCCAAGATTGGGGCCTACTAGCGGGCTCCTACGAGCAGTACTTC.

This clone was observed a few times. The chain recombines TRBV23-1 with TRBJ2-1, with unresolved D. TRBV23-1 is an ORF for which the function is uncertain. CDR3 size: 14 residues. The V gene lost 2 bases and the J gene lost 9 bases, with 14 bases spanning the gap. CDR3 amino acids: CASSQTRGEGEQFF. The CDR3 DNA sequence: TGCGCCAGCAGTCAAACCCGAGGCGAAGGTGAGCAGTTCTTC.

V gene TRBV4-3 combines with J gene TRBJ1-6, with unresolved D. Germline V gene data show CDR1 as LGHNA and CDR2 as YSLEER. The CDR3 length is 15 residues. Trimming removed 2 bases at V and 4 bases at J, with 9 bases between. The CDR3 nucleotides are TGCGCCAGCAGCCAATCGGCGGATTATAATTCACCCCTCCACTTT. It encodes CASSQSADYNSPLHF.

The rearrangement uses TRBV4-1 and TRBJ2-3, with unresolved D. The ends were cut back, 1 base at V and 0 bases at J, with 8 bases in the middle. The CDR3 extends over 15 amino acids. Per germline, CDR1 MGHRA and CDR2 YSYEKL. The CDR3 coding sequence is TGCGCCAGCAGCCAAGTGGGCGTTAGCACAGATACGCAGTATTTT. It yields the protein CASSQVGVSTDTQYF.

The chain is built from TRBV7-3 and TRBJ2-5, with D perhaps TRBD1 (5 bases). The end of the DNA is better explained by TRBJ2-7, so the J call may be wrong. The CDR3 is made up of 13 amino acids. The germline CDR1 and CDR2 sequences are SGHTA and FQGTGA. CDR3 bases: TGTGCCAGCAGCTTAAAGGGGTTGGACGAGCAGTACTTC. Translated: CASSLKGLDEQYF.

V is TRBV5-1 and J is TRBJ2-1; the match to TRBD1 covers 7 bases. CDR1 and CDR2 from the germline V gene are SGHRS and YFSETQ. J lost 0 bases, V lost 0 bases, and 3 bases had no gene match. The CDR3 consists of 16 residues. CDR3 sequence reads: CASSLAGGVSYNEQFF. In DNA form, the CDR3 reads TGCGCCAGCAGCTTGGCAGGGGGAGTCTCCTACAATGAGCAGTTCTTC.

This clone was seen a handful of times. This sequence joins TRBV29-1 and TRBJ2-2, with 7 positions matching TRBD1. The ends lost 6 bases at V and 3 bases at J; junction bases unmatched: 4. CDR3 size: 13 residues. Per germline, CDR1 SQVTM and CDR2 ANQGSEA. CDR3 amino acids: CSVRGGHTGELFF. The CDR3 bases are TGCAGCGTAAGAGGGGGCCACACCGGGGAGCTGTTTTTT.

The chain is built from TRBV4-1 and TRBJ1-3; TRBD1 agrees at 8 bases. This CDR3 has 16 amino acids. J lost 4 bases, V lost 0 bases, and 5 bases had no gene match. Germline CDR1 MGHRA, CDR2 YSYEKL. The CDR3 sequence is CASSQEGQVRGNTIYF. The CDR3, as DNA: TGCGCCAGCAGCCAAGAGGGACAGGTCCGGGGAAACACCATATATTTT.